The clone carrying this TCR beta chain was seen a handful of times. The data belong to a study of blood T cell repertoires in COVID-19. V was trimmed by 4 bases and J by 3 bases, leaving 10 bases between them. Per the germline V gene, CDR1 is GTSNPN and CDR2 is SVGIG (reference sequence). This CDR3 has 13 amino acids. This table comes from immunoSEQ multiplex PCR, and its TCRdb copy is limited to in-frame clones, with some not included. This table holds about 160,000 clones, 75% to 80% found once. The TCR was taken from a woman older than 75 with acute or convalescent COVID-19. V and J are TRBV30 and TRBJ1-5, with D tentatively TRBD1 (5 bases). The specimen sequenced was peripheral blood. In nucleotides, the CDR3 is TGTGCCTGGACCCAGGGCCCCAATCAGCCCCAGCATTTT. It yields the protein CAWTQGPNQPQHF.